The rows below give T cell receptor beta chains drawn from one sample of a study of blood T cell repertoires in COVID-19. TCRdb's table, derived via immunoSEQ multiplex PCR, lists solely in-frame clones and lacks some. The sample holds about 230,000 clones, approximately 85% seen once. The sample was peripheral blood. These receptor sequences come from a man aged 50 to 60 with COVID-19, enrolled during active disease. Both conserved end residues are part of each CDR3. The D gene is left open where the match is weak. Only some rows state a clone size, as once, few, many or a class for expanded clones.

TRBV6-5,TRBJ1-6,TRBD1,NA,CASGLYGTDNSPLHF,TGTGCCAGCGGGCTTTACGGGACAGACAATTCACCCCTCCACTTT
TRBV10-2,TRBJ2-3,TRBD2,NA,CASSFPLAGGEDTQYF,TGCGCCAGCAGCTTCCCTCTAGCGGGGGGTGAAGATACGCAGTATTTT
TRBV9,TRBJ1-3,NA,NA,CASSESPSISGNTIYF,TGTGCCAGCAGCGAGAGCCCCTCTATCTCTGGAAACACCATATATTTT
TRBV7-9,TRBJ1-1,NA,few,CASSEGTGSSTEAFF,TGTGCCAGCAGCGAAGGAACAGGGAGTAGCACTGAAGCTTTCTTT
TRBV29-1,TRBJ2-3,TRBD1,NA,CSLGTGNTDTQYF,TGCAGCTTGGGGACAGGGAATACAGATACGCAGTATTTT
TRBV19,TRBJ1-5,NA,few,CASMAGNRNQPQHF,TGTGCCAGTATGGCAGGCAATCGGAATCAGCCCCAGCATTTT
TRBV6-5,TRBJ1-6,TRBD1,NA,CASRMGQDNSPLHF,TGTGCCAGCAGGATGGGACAGGATAATTCACCCCTCCACTTT
TRBV7-2,TRBJ2-3,NA,NA,CASSPSVDTQYF,TGTGCCAGCAGCCCAAGCGTAGATACGCAGTATTTT
TRBV5-1,TRBJ1-4,TRBD1,NA,CASSLRDRGDKLFF,TGCGCCAGCAGCTTGAGGGACAGGGGCGATAAACTGTTTTTT
TRBV4-3,TRBJ2-1,TRBD1,NA,CASSWRDRGLSEQFF,TGCGCCAGCAGCTGGCGGGACAGGGGGCTAAGTGAGCAGTTCTTC
TRBV3-1/TRBV3-2,TRBJ2-7,NA,NA,CASSQDEAHEQYF,TGTGCCAGCAGCCAAGACGAGGCCCACGAGCAGTACTTC
TRBV19,TRBJ1-3,TRBD1,NA,CASTALGQGNTIYF,TGTGCCAGCACTGCACTGGGACAGGGAAACACCATATATTTT
TRBV13,TRBJ2-5,TRBD2,NA,CASSLMGLVQETQYF,TGTGCCAGCAGCTTAATGGGACTAGTTCAGGAGACCCAGTACTTC
TRBV7-9,TRBJ1-3,TRBD1,once,CASSKSGTGVAGNTIYF,TGTGCCAGCAGCAAATCCGGGACAGGGGTGGCTGGAAACACCATATATTTT
TRBV6-2/TRBV6-3,TRBJ1-6,NA,once,CASSYTQAINSPLHF,TGTGCCAGCAGTTACACGCAGGCAATCAATTCACCCCTCCACTTT
TRBV7-9,TRBJ1-3,TRBD1,NA,CASGRTGTGNTIYF,TGTGCCAGCGGAAGGACAGGGACTGGAAACACCATATATTTT
TRBV5-1,TRBJ2-2,TRBD1,NA,CASRGTGATSGELFF,TGCGCCAGTCGAGGGACAGGGGCAACGTCCGGGGAGCTGTTTTTT
TRBV4-1,TRBJ2-5,TRBD1,NA,CASSGGTGASEGQYF,TGCGCCAGCAGCGGCGGGACAGGGGCGTCCGAGGGCCAGTACTTC
TRBV29-1,TRBJ2-1,NA,NA,CSVQGPSSNEQFF,TGCAGCGTCCAGGGGCCTAGCTCTAATGAGCAGTTCTTC
TRBV7-9,TRBJ2-1,NA,few,CASSPGYNEQFF,TGTGCCAGCAGCCCCGGGTACAATGAGCAGTTCTTC
TRBV4-1,TRBJ2-7,TRBD1,NA,CASSLGQGTSYEQYF,TGCGCCAGCAGCCTCGGACAGGGAACATCCTACGAGCAGTACTTC
TRBV11-2,TRBJ1-6,TRBD1,NA,CASRASGGKSPLHF,TGTGCCAGCAGAGCATCAGGGGGAAAATCACCCCTCCACTTT
TRBV7-9,TRBJ2-3,TRBD1,NA,CATSGQGSTDTQYF,TGTGCCACCTCGGGACAGGGAAGCACAGATACGCAGTATTTT
TRBV19,TRBJ2-3,NA,NA,CATQQARHTDTQYF,TGTGCCACCCAGCAGGCCCGACACACAGATACGCAGTATTTT
TRBV7-2,TRBJ2-1,TRBD2,NA,CASSLLLTSGGSNEQFF,TGTGCCAGCAGCTTACTGTTAACTAGCGGGGGTTCAAATGAGCAGTTCTTC
TRBV11-1,TRBJ2-7,TRBD1,NA,CASSLDRGSYEQYF,TGTGCCAGCAGCTTAGACAGGGGGTCCTACGAGCAGTACTTC
TRBV15,TRBJ2-5,NA,NA,CATSKGERTQYF,TGTGCCACCAGCAAAGGGGAAAGGACCCAGTACTTC
TRBV5-6,TRBJ2-3,NA,NA,CASSSTVTKFTDTQYF,TGTGCCAGCAGCTCGACTGTCACGAAGTTCACAGATACGCAGTATTTT
TRBV25-1,TRBJ2-7,TRBD2,NA,CASSPRTSGAGSYEQYF,TGTGCCAGCAGTCCTCGGACTAGCGGGGCAGGTTCCTACGAGCAGTACTTC
TRBV18,TRBJ2-1,NA,NA,CASSPYGGSSYNEQFF,TGTGCCAGCTCACCATATGGGGGCAGCTCCTACAATGAGCAGTTCTTC
TRBV5-1,TRBJ2-3,TRBD2,NA,CASSLAGGGHLDTQYF,TGCGCCAGCAGCTTGGCTGGGGGGGGTCACCTAGATACGCAGTATTTT
TRBV20-1,TRBJ1-1,TRBD1,few,CSASKGALTEAFF,TGCAGTGCTAGTAAGGGGGCTCTCACTGAAGCTTTCTTT
TRBV4-2,TRBJ2-3,TRBD2,once,CASSQDRAGGVKIIADTQYF,TGTGCCAGCAGCCAAGATCGGGCGGGGGGGGTTAAGATTATCGCAGATACGCAGTATTTT
TRBV11-1,TRBJ2-1,NA,NA,CASSPGGSYNEQFF,TGTGCCAGCAGCCCCGGAGGTTCCTACAATGAGCAGTTCTTC
TRBV13,TRBJ1-1,TRBD1,NA,CASSKIRTGYTEAFF,TGTGCCAGCAGCAAAATAAGGACAGGGTACACTGAAGCTTTCTTT
TRBV5-8,TRBJ2-6,TRBD1,NA,CASRQTGGVSSGANVLTF,TGTGCCAGCAGACAAACAGGGGGTGTGTCGTCTGGGGCCAACGTCCTGACTTTC
TRBV4-1,TRBJ2-7,NA,NA,CASSQNGGGDEQYF,TGCGCCAGCAGCCAAAACGGAGGGGGCGACGAGCAGTACTTC
TRBV19,TRBJ1-1,TRBD1,few,CASSKRQGEGNTEAFF,TGTGCCAGTAGTAAAAGACAGGGAGAGGGGAACACTGAAGCTTTCTTT
TRBV5-6,TRBJ1-2,NA,NA,CASSLVSYGYTF,TGTGCCAGCAGCTTGGTCAGCTATGGCTACACCTTC
TRBV6-6,TRBJ2-2,TRBD2,NA,CASSGTSGTGELFF,TGTGCCAGCAGTGGGACTAGCGGCACCGGGGAGCTGTTTTTT
TRBV7-6,TRBJ2-3,TRBD2,NA,CASSLGGGPTDTQYF,TGTGCCAGCAGCTTAGGCGGGGGACCCACAGATACGCAGTATTTT
TRBV19,TRBJ2-7,NA,NA,CASSIGSRAQEQYF,TGTGCCAGTAGTATAGGAAGCAGGGCCCAAGAGCAGTACTTC
TRBV7-2,TRBJ2-3,NA,NA,CASTPPGGKPNTQYF,TGTGCCAGCACTCCACCCGGAGGGAAGCCCAATACGCAGTATTTT
TRBV11-3,TRBJ2-1,NA,once,CASSLKGNNEQFF,TGTGCCAGCAGCTTAAAGGGGAACAATGAGCAGTTCTTC
TRBV6-5,TRBJ1-2,TRBD1,NA,CASSYSNPDRGSGYTF,TGTGCCAGCAGTTACTCGAACCCGGACAGGGGGTCTGGCTACACCTTC
TRBV19,TRBJ2-2,NA,NA,CASSMYTGTPTGELFF,TGTGCCAGTAGTATGTATACCGGGACACCAACCGGGGAGCTGTTTTTT
TRBV29-1,TRBJ1-1,NA,NA,CSVERQGFEAFF,TGCAGCGTTGAACGGCAGGGGTTTGAAGCTTTCTTT
TRBV7-2,TRBJ1-2,NA,NA,CASSPMWGTEGGYTF,TGTGCCAGCAGCCCTATGTGGGGCACGGAGGGCGGCTACACCTTC
TRBV10-3,TRBJ1-1,NA,NA,CAISETGGDTEAFF,TGTGCCATCAGTGAGACGGGGGGTGACACTGAAGCTTTCTTT
TRBV4-1,TRBJ2-2,TRBD1,once,CASSQLYRGRNTGELFF,TGCGCCAGCAGCCAACTCTACAGGGGGCGAAACACCGGGGAGCTGTTTTTT
TRBV6-2/TRBV6-3,TRBJ2-7,NA,NA,CASSYSRRGPSYEQYF,TGTGCCAGCAGTTACTCTAGAAGGGGTCCCTCCTACGAGCAGTACTTC
TRBV9,TRBJ2-2,TRBD2,once,CASSVLAGGLGTGELFF,TGTGCCAGCAGCGTCCTAGCGGGGGGGCTGGGGACCGGGGAGCTGTTTTTT
TRBV10-2,TRBJ2-1,NA,once,CASSEVVRYNEQFF,TGCGCCAGCAGTGAAGTTGTGCGTTACAATGAGCAGTTCTTC
TRBV4-2,TRBJ2-5,TRBD2,NA,CASSQDPRSGGAVKETQYF,TGTGCCAGCAGCCAAGACCCCAGGAGCGGGGGGGCCGTTAAGGAGACCCAGTACTTC
TRBV4-1,TRBJ1-5,NA,NA,CASSQDAKQDQPQHF,TGCGCCAGCAGCCAAGATGCGAAGCAGGATCAGCCCCAGCATTTT
TRBV18,TRBJ1-5,TRBD1,NA,CASSRDSSGQPQHF,TGTGCCAGCTCTCGGGACAGTTCAGGACAGCCCCAGCATTTT
TRBV12-3/TRBV12-4,TRBJ1-2,NA,NA,CASSFLQNYGYTF,TGTGCCAGCAGTTTCCTCCAGAACTATGGCTACACCTTC
TRBV11-2,TRBJ1-6,NA,NA,CASSLERQSGPLHF,TGTGCCAGCAGCTTAGAGCGTCAATCCGGACCCCTCCACTTT
TRBV9,TRBJ2-5,TRBD2,NA,CASSVDSGRGETQYF,TGTGCCAGCAGCGTAGACTCTGGGCGGGGGGAGACCCAGTACTTC